The sequence of this TCR beta chain was determined in a study of post-analysis software for immune sequencing data. Study summary: The cohort encompassed relapsing-remitting, secondary progressive and progressive-relapsing multiple sclerosis disease courses.

The CDR3 is made up of 12 amino acids. Germline V gene lookup returns CDR1 SQVTM and CDR2 ANQGSEA. The trim removed 6 bases at V and 5 bases at J, leaving 5 bases unmatched. Study results and limitations: Patients carried roughly five TRBV segments more frequently than controls did, and TRBV5-6, TRBV5-1 and TRBV20-1 were among them. The normalized Chao1 diversity of multiple sclerosis patients was significantly lower than that of controls.

Note on this clonotype: Its antigen is unknown.

Prepared TCR beta cDNA libraries contained unique molecular identifiers. T cells numbering roughly 1 to 10 million yielded 500,000 to 550,000 cDNA molecules. TCRdb fed the PCR reads into MiXCR, producing one record per CDR3 protein. Altogether more than 500,000 distinct CDR3 sequences are present, 30% to 40% being singletons, with the ten largest covering approximately 5.4%. V usage is TRBV29-1 and J usage is TRBJ2-3; TRBD2 matches at 7 bases. The TCR originated in a girl aged 2-17 years with multiple sclerosis. The sample taken for sequencing was blood. The CDR3, as DNA: TGCAGCGTGTGGGGGGGATTAGATACGCAGTATTTT. Translation gives CSVWGGLDTQYF.